This TCR beta chain emerged from a study of regulatory T cells in long-lasting Graves disease. Findings of the study overall: Analysis covered peripheral blood alone, not thyroid tissue.

According to the study, TCR beta libraries were built with iRepertoire HTBI primers and CDR3-region Arm-PCR. TCRdb itself ran the multiplex PCR reads through MiXCR, one entry per CDR3 protein. In the table there are 420,000 or so distinct CDR3 sequences, 20% to 25% of which are singletons. CDR3 size: 15 residues. CDR1 and CDR2 (germline): SGHTA, FQGTGA. Trimming removed 1 base from V and 6 bases from J, with 13 bases in between. Notes on this clonotype: Its target is unknown.

Time point given: persistent/refractory GD, antithyroid drugs over 5 years with positive TRAb. From PBMCs, RNA was extracted and then used to make the TCR library. The clonotype was recovered from a female donor with Graves disease. Material: peripheral blood mononuclear cells (PBMCs), obtained when the disease was refractory, from a patient treated with antithyroid drugs. The V call is TRBV7-3, the J call TRBJ2-1; no clear D. The CDR3: CASSLNLGMGNEQFF. The CDR3 DNA sequence: TGTGCCAGCAGCTTAAACCTGGGGATGGGCAATGAGCAGTTCTTC.